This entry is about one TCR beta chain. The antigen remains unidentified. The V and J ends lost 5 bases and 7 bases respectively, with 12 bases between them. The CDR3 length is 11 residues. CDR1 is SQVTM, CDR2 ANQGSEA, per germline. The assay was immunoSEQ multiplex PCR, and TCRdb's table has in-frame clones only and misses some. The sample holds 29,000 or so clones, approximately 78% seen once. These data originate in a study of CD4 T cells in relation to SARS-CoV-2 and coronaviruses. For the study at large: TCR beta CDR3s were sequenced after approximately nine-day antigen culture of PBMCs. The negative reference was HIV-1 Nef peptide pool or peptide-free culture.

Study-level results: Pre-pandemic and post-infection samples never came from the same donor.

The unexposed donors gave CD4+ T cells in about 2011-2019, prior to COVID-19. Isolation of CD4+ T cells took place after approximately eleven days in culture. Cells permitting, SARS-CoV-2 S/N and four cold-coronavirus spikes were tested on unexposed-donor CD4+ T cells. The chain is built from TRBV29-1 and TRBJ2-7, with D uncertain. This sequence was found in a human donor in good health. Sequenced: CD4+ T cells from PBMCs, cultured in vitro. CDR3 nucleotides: TGCAGCGTTCAGGCCCTTGAGGAGCAGTACTTC. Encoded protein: CSVQALEEQYF.